What follows are 5 T cell receptor beta chains derived from one specimen sequenced in a study of cytomegalovirus exposure and HLA in healthy donors. With 60 Vbeta and 13 Jbeta primers, the PCR was carried out. Clones were read by immunoSEQ multiplex PCR, and TCRdb kept only the in-frame ones, dropping some. The sample carries approximately 150,000 clones, about three fifths recorded once. Sequenced input: PBMCs. These receptors were obtained from a male donor in good health and CMV-seronegative.

The chain links TRBV28 to TRBJ1-5; D not certain. The V and J ends lost 11 bases and 2 bases respectively, with 7 bases between them. CDR1 is MDHEN and CDR2 is SYDVKM in the germline V gene. The CDR3 runs 11 residues. The CDR3 region has the DNA TGTGCCGCGGGAGGCAATCAGCCCCAGCATTTT. Protein sequence: CAAGGNQPQHF.

CDR3 sequence reads: CASTPFEQVNTEAFF. DNA of the CDR3: TGTGCCAGTACCCCCTTCGAACAGGTGAACACTGAAGCTTTCTTT. This sequence joins TRBV19 and TRBJ1-1; tentative D call: TRBD1 (5 bases). CDR3 size: 15 residues. V was cut by 7 bases and J by 0 bases, with 15 bases left in between. The germline CDR1 and CDR2 sequences are LNHDA and SQIVND (reference sequence).

This clone came up a few times. Because it lacks the conserved phenylalanine or tryptophan at the end, this CDR3 is likely a read error. No DNA is shown, since the ends of the CDR3 on it are uncertain; the CDR3 is the one TCRdb lists. The rearrangement joins TRBV20-1 to TRBJ1-6. The CDR3 totals 9 residues, both ends included. Germline-derived CDR1 and CDR2 are DFQATT and SNEGSKA (reference sequence). CDR3 in amino acids: CSARDKAFG.

The V gene is TRBV5-1, the J gene TRBJ2-1; D possibly corresponds to TRBD1 (6 bases). The CDR3 consists of 13 residues. V shed 5 bases and J shed 9 bases, with 15 bases lying between them. Germline V CDR1 and CDR2: SGHRS, YFSETQ. The CDR3 nucleotides are TGCGCCAGCAGTTACCAGGGGACGAGTGAGCAGTTCTTC. Translating it yields CASSYQGTSEQFF.

V is TRBV6-6 and J is TRBJ1-2; 8 bases line up with TRBD1. Germline V gives CDR1 MNHNY, CDR2 SVGAGI (reference sequence). CDR3 length equals 13 residues. Trimming cost V 5 bases and J 7 bases; bases outside gene matches: 6. The CDR3 nucleotides are TGTGCCAGCAGTCCGACAGGGGCGGCTGGCTACACCTTC. Protein sequence: CASSPTGAAGYTF.